This T cell receptor (beta chain) came from a study of blood T cell repertoires in COVID-19. Looking at the study overall: Samples of COVID-19 (acute and convalescent) were obtained from the United States, Italy and Spain. T cells, B-cell-depleted T cells, or PBMCs provided the cDNA or gDNA that served as material.

As processed by the authors: Reference gene primer amplification in the assay estimated nucleated cell counts. Libraries were prepared by immunoSEQ multiplex PCR; TCRdb keeps only in-frame clonotypes and omits some of them. That table is the source of V, J and clone size, and D and trimming were worked out from the DNA. The repertoire has around 500,000 clones, around 85% of them found once; the top ten carry approximately 2.9%. Germline V gene lookup returns CDR1 LNHDA and CDR2 SQIVND (reference sequence). Losses at the gene ends were 0 bases for V and 6 bases for J; bases not matched to a gene: 7. The CDR3 is 16 residues long.

This clonotype was sampled from a human donor in a cohort sampled during active COVID-19. The sample comprised peripheral blood. The V and J genes are TRBV19 and TRBJ2-1; 8 positions agree with TRBD2. The CDR3 nucleotides are TGTGCCAGTAGTATAGAGGGGCGGCTAGCGGGCAATGAGCAGTTCTTC. Protein: CASSIEGRLAGNEQFF.